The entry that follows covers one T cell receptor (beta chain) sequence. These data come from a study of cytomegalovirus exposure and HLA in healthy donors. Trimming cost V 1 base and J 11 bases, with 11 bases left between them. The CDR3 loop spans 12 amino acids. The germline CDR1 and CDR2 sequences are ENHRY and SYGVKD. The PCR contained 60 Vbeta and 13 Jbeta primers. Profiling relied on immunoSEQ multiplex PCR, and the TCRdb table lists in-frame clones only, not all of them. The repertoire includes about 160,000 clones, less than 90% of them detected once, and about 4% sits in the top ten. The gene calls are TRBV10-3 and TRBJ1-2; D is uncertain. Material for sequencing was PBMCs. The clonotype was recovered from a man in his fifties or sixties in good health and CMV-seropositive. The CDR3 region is CAISELSEPYTF. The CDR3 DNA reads TGTGCCATCAGTGAGTTGTCAGAACCGTACACCTTC.